Below, 10 T cell receptor beta chains from the same sample are listed, as sequenced in a study of shared clonotypes between healthy human individuals. The assay was immunoSEQ multiplex PCR, and TCRdb's table has in-frame clones only and misses some. Here the sample spans about 2,100,000 clones, about 93% being singletons. Naive CD8 cells were CD45RO-negative, positively selected for CCR7, excluding terminally differentiated effector memory CD45RA+ cells. Sequenced material: naive CD8+ T cells from PBMCs. The receptors were sampled from a man aged 18-30 years in good health. Some clones in this sample may be carry-over from other donors' samples.

The V and J genes are TRBV7-9 and TRBJ2-5; D perhaps matches TRBD1 (5 bases). Germline V CDR1 and CDR2: SEHNR, FQNEAQ (reference sequence). The V and J ends lost 5 bases and 2 bases respectively, with 12 bases between them. The CDR3 contains 14 residues. This chain's CDR3 is CASSPPDTQETQYF. The CDR3 DNA sequence: TGTGCCAGCAGCCCCCCGGACACTCAAGAGACCCAGTACTTC. Based on the CDR3 plus reference TRBV7-9 and TRBJ2-5, the full variable domain is DTGVSQNPRHKITKRGQNVTFRCDPISEHNRLYWYRQTLGQGPEFLTYFQNEAQLEKSRLLSDRFSAERPKGSFSTLEIQRTEQGDSAMYLCASSPPDTQETQYFGPGTRLLVL.

The chain joins TRBV2 to TRBJ2-1; possible D gene TRBD2, 6 bases. V dropped 3 bases and J dropped 7 bases, with 19 bases sitting between them. The CDR3 is 16 residues long. Germline V CDR1 and CDR2: SNHLY, FYNNEI. CDR3 coding DNA: TGTGCCAGCAGTGAGGGGAGTCCAGGGAGGAGAAATGAGCAGTTCTTC. This translates into CASSEGSPGRRNEQFF. Using reference TRBV2 and TRBJ2-1 for the parts outside the CDR3, the full variable domain is EPEVTQTPSHQVTQMGQEVILRCVPISNHLYFYWYRQILGQKVEFLVSFYNNEISEKSEIFDDQFSVERPDGSNFTLKIRSTKLEDSAMYFCASSEGSPGRRNEQFFGPGTRLTVL.

The genes are TRBV18 and TRBJ2-7; D may be TRBD2 (6 bases). Per germline, CDR1 KGHSH and CDR2 LQKENI. The CDR3 contains 15 residues. Trimming cost V 2 bases and J 3 bases, with 14 bases left between them. The CDR3 region is CASSPAGTSYYEQYF. CDR3 bases: TGTGCCAGCTCACCAGCCGGGACTTCCTACTACGAGCAGTACTTC.

V is TRBV5-1 and J is TRBJ1-1; D gene unclear. Germline V CDR1 and CDR2: SGHRS, YFSETQ. Trimming removed 0 bases at V and 5 bases at J, with 11 bases between. There are 14 residues in the CDR3. CDR3 sequence (DNA): TGCGCCAGCAGCTTGGTCCCCCTAGGGACTGAAGCTTTCTTT. Protein product: CASSLVPLGTEAFF.

On this clone: Other DNA sequences in the sample encode the same CDR3. The chain joins TRBV27 to TRBJ2-7; D is possibly TRBD2 (6 bases). Trimming took 8 bases from V and 2 from J, leaving 10 bases between them. Germline CDR1 reads MNHEY; CDR2 reads SMNVEV (reference sequence). CDR3 length: 12 amino acids. The CDR3 DNA is TGTGCCAGCTCTGGAGGGGCCTACGAGCAGTACTTC. Its translation is CASSGGAYEQYF.

The chain employs TRBV9 and TRBJ1-1, with 8 positions matching TRBD1. The CDR3 extends over 15 amino acids. CDR1 is SGDLS and CDR2 is YYNGEE in the germline V gene. After removal of 3 bases from V and 1 base from J, the junction contained 5 bases not matched to a gene. CDR3 residues: CASSETGGPNTEAFF. In DNA, the CDR3 is TGTGCCAGCAGCGAAACAGGGGGGCCGAACACTGAAGCTTTCTTT.

This clone has only one observation. This may be a read error: a much more frequent sequence differs by one nucleotide. Other DNA sequences in the same sample also yield this CDR3. The chain joins TRBV7-8 to TRBJ1-5; D is uncertain. Germline V gene lookup returns CDR1 SGHVS and CDR2 FQNEAQ. This CDR3 spans 12 amino acids. The V end lost 1 base, the J end lost 5 bases, and 3 bases lay between the germline ends. The CDR3 is CASSLGDQPQHF. In DNA form, the CDR3 reads TGTGCCAGCAGCTTAGGGGATCAGCCCCAGCATTTT.

The chain links TRBV7-9 to TRBJ2-3; 8 bases are shared with TRBD1. Germline CDR1 reads SEHNR; CDR2 reads FQNEAQ (reference sequence). V dropped 4 bases and J dropped 1; count of bases not matched to a gene: 7. This CDR3 is 16 amino acids long. In nucleotides, the CDR3 is TGTGCCAGCAGCTCGACAGGGGATCTAGGCACAGATACGCAGTATTTT. It encodes CASSSTGDLGTDTQYF.

This chain joins TRBV28 and TRBJ1-2; no definite D call. Trimming pared 2 bases from V and 4 bases from J, leaving 8 bases between. Germline assignment: CDR1 MDHEN and CDR2 SYDVKM. This CDR3 is 13 amino acids long. The CDR3 sequence is CASSLRVSYGYTF. CDR3 nucleotides: TGTGCCAGCAGTTTAAGGGTGAGCTATGGCTACACCTTC.

The chain recombines TRBV2 with TRBJ2-4, with TRBD2 matching over 7 bases. The CDR3 covers 15 residues. Trimming cost V 7 bases and J 0 bases; bases outside gene matches: 6. CDR1 is SNHLY, CDR2 FYNNEI, per germline. The CDR3 region has the DNA TGTGCCAGCATAGGCGGGGGATTAGCCAAAAACATTCAGTACTTC. Its protein is CASIGGGLAKNIQYF.